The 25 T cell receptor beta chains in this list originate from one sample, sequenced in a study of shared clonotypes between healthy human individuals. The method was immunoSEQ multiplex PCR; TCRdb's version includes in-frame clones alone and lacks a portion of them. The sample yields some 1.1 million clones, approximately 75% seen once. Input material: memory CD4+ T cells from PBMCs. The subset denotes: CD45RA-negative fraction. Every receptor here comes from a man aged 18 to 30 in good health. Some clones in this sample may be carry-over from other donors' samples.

For the CDR3, the DNA is TGTGCCAGCTCCCCGGGAGTTTACTATGGCTACACCTTC. It translates to CASSPGVYYGYTF. This chain joins TRBV27 and TRBJ1-2, with D hard to call. Germline V lookup: CDR1 MNHEY, CDR2 SMNVEV (reference sequence). V was trimmed by 8 bases and J by 3 bases, leaving 13 bases between them. This CDR3 has 13 residues.

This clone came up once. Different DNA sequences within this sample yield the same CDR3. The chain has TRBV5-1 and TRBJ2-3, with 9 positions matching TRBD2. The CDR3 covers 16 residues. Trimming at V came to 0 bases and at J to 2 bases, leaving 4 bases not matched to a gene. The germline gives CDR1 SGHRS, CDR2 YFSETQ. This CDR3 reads CASSLGLAGSTDTQYF. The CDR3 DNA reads TGCGCCAGCAGCTTGGGGCTAGCGGGGTCCACAGATACGCAGTATTTT.

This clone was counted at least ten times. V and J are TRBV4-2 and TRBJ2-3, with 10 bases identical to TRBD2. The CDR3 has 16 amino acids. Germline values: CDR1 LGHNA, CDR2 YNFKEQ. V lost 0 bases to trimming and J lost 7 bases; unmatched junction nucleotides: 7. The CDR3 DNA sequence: TGTGCCAGCAGCCAAGATGAGGCTAGCGGGAGATATACGCAGTATTTT. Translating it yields CASSQDEASGRYTQYF.

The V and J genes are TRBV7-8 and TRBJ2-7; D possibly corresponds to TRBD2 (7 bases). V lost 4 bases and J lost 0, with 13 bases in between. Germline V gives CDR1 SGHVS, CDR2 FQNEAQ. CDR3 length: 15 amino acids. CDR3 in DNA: TGTGCCAGCAGCTGGGGCGGGGGCCGCTCCTACGAGCAGTACTTC. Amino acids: CASSWGGGRSYEQYF.

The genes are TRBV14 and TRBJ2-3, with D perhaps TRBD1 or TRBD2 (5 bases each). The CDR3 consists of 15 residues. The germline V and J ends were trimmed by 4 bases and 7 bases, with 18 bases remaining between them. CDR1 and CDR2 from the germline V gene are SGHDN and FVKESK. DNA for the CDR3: TGTGCCAGCAGCCGTACGGGGCAGGTCTTTAATACGCAGTATTTT. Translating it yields CASSRTGQVFNTQYF.

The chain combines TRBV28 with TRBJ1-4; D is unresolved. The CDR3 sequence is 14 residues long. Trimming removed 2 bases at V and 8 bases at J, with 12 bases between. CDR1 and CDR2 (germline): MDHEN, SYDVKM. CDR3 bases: TGTGCCAGCAGTTTAGGAGGTCTGAGCGAAAAACTGTTTTTT. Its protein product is CASSLGGLSEKLFF.

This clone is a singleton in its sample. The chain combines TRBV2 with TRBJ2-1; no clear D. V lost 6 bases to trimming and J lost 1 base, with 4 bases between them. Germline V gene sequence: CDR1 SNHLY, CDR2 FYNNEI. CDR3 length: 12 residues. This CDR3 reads CASSVSYNEQFF. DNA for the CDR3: TGTGCCAGCAGCGTTTCCTACAATGAGCAGTTCTTC.

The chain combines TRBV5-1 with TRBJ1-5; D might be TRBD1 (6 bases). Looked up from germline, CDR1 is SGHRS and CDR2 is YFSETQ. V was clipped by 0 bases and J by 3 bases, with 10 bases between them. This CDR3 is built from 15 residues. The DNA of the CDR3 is TGCGCCAGCAGCTTGGAGTCAGGGGTCAATCAGCCCCAGCATTTT. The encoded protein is CASSLESGVNQPQHF.

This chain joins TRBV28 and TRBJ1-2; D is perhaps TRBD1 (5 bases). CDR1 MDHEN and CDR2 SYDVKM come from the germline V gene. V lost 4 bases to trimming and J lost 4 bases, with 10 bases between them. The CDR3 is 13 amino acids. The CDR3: CASSSGLGYGYTF. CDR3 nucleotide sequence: TGTGCCAGCAGTTCGGGGCTTGGCTATGGCTACACCTTC.

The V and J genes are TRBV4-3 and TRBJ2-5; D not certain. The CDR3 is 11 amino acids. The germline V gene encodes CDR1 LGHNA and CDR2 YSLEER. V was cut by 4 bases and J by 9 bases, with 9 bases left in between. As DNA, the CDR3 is TGCGCCAGCAGCCGTCCGGTGGCCCAGTACTTC. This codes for CASSRPVAQYF.

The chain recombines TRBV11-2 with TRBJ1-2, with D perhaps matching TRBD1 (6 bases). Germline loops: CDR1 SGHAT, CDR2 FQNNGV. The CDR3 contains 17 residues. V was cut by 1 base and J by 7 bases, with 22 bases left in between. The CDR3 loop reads CASSLGGGRRRDSGYTF. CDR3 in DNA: TGTGCCAGCAGCTTAGGCGGGGGCCGCCGAAGAGACTCTGGCTACACCTTC.

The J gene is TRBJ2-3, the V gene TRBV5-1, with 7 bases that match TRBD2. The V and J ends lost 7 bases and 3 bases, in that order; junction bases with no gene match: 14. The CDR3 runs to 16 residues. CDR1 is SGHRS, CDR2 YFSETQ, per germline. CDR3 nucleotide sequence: TGCGCCAGCCTCGAAGCCCCCTCGGGGGGTACAGATACGCAGTATTTT. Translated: CASLEAPSGGTDTQYF.

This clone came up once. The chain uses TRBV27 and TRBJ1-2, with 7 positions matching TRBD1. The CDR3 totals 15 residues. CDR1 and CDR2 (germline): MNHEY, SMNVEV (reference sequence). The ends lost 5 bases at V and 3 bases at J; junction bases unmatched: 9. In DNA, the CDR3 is TGTGCCAGCAGTCACGAGGGGGCAGAATACTATGGCTACACCTTC. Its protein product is CASSHEGAEYYGYTF.

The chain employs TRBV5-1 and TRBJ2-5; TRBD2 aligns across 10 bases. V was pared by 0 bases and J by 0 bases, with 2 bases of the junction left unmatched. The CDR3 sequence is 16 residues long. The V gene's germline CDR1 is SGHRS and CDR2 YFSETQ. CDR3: CASSLASGRDQETQYF. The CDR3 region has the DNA TGCGCCAGCAGCTTGGCGAGCGGGAGGGACCAAGAGACCCAGTACTTC.

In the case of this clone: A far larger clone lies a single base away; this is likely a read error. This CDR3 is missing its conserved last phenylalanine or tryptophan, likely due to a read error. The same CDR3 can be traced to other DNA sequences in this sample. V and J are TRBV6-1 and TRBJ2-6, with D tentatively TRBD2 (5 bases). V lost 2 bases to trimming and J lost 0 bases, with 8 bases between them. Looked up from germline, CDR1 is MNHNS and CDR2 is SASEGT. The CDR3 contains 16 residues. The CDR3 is CASSELDFSGANVLTL. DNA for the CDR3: TGTGCCAGCAGTGAATTGGACTTCTCTGGGGCCAACGTCCTGACTTTA.

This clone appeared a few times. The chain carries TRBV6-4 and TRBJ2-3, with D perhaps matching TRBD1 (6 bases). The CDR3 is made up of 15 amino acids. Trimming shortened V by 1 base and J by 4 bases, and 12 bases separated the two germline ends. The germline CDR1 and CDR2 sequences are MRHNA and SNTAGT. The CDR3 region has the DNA TGTGCCAGCAGTGACTTGCCTGGGGGCTCAGATACGCAGTATTTT. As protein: CASSDLPGGSDTQYF.

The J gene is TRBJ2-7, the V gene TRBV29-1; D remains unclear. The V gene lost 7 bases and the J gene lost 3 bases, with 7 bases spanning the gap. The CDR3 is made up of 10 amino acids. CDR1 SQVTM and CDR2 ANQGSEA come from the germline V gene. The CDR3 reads CSGGDYEQYF. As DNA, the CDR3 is TGCAGCGGTGGTGACTACGAGCAGTACTTC.

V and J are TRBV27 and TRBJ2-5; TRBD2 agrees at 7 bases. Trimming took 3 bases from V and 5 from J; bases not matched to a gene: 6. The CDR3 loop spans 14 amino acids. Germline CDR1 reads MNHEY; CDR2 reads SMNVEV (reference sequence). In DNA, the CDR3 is TGTGCCAGCAGTTTGGCGGGAGAAGGGGAGACCCAGTACTTC. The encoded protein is CASSLAGEGETQYF.

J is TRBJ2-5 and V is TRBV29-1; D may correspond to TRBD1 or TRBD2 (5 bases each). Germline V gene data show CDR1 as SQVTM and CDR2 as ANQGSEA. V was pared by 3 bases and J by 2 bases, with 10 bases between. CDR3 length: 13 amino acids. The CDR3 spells CSVEGTEQETQYF. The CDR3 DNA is TGCAGCGTTGAGGGGACGGAACAAGAGACCCAGTACTTC. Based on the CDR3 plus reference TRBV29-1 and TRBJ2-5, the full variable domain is SAVISQKPSRDICQRGTSLTIQCQVDSQVTMMFWYRQQPGQSLTLIATANQGSEATYESGFVIDKFPISRPNLTFSTLTVSNMSPEDSSIYLCSVEGTEQETQYFGPGTRLLVL.

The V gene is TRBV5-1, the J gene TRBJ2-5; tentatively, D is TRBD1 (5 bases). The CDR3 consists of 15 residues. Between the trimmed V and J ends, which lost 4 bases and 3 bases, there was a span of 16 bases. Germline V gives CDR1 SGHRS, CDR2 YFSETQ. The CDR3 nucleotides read TGCGCCAGCAGCCTCACCGGGCAGGGCGAAGAGACCCAGTACTTC. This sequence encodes CASSLTGQGEETQYF. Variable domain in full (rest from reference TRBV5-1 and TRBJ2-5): KAGVTQTPRYLIKTRGQQVTLSCSPISGHRSVSWYQQTPGQGLQFLFEYFSETQRNKGNFPGRFSGRQFSNSRSEMNVSTLELGDSALYLCASSLTGQGEETQYFGPGTRLLVL.

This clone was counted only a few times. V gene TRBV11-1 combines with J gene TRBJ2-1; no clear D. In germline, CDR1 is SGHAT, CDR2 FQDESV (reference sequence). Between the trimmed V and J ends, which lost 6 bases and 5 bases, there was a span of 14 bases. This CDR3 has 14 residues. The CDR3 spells CASSPGFYHNEQFF. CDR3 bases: TGTGCCAGCAGTCCCGGCTTTTATCACAATGAGCAGTTCTTC.

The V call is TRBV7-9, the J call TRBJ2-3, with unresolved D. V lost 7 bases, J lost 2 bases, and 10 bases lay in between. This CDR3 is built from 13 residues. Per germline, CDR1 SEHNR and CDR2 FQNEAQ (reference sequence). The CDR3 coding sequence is TGTGCCAGCACTATCCCCTTCACAGATACGCAGTATTTT. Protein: CASTIPFTDTQYF.

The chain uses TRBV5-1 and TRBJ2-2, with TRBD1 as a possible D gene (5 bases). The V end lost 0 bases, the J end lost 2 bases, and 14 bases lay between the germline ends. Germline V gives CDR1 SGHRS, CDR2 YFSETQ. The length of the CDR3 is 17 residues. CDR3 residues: CASSLAPGHFNTGELFF. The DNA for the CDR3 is TGCGCCAGCAGCTTGGCTCCCGGACACTTCAACACCGGGGAGCTGTTTTTT. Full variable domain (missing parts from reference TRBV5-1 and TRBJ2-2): KAGVTQTPRYLIKTRGQQVTLSCSPISGHRSVSWYQQTPGQGLQFLFEYFSETQRNKGNFPGRFSGRQFSNSRSEMNVSTLELGDSALYLCASSLAPGHFNTGELFFGEGSRLTVL.

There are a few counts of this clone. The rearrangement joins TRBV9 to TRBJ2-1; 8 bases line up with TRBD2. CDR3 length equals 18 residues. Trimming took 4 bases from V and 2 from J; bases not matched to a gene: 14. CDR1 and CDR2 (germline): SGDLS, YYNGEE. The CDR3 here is CASSPPLRASGPYNEQFF. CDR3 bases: TGTGCCAGCAGCCCCCCTCTCCGGGCTAGCGGGCCCTACAATGAGCAGTTCTTC.

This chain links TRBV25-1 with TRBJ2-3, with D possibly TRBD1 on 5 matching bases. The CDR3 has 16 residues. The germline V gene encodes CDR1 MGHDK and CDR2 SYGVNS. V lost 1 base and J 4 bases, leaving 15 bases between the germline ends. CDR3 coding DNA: TGTGCCAGCAGTGAATTGGGGCGGATGCTCCCAGATACGCAGTATTTT. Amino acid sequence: CASSELGRMLPDTQYF.